The 26 T cell receptor beta chains given below trace back to one sample, sequenced in a study of OX40 agonist ivuxolimab in advanced cancers. Assay used: immunoSEQ multiplex PCR; TCRdb lists only in-frame clones, some missing. The sample holds roughly 30,000 clones, 75% to 95% seen once. The sample here was CD4+ or CD8+ T cells sorted from blood, taken in a trial of the OX40 agonist ivuxolimab. All receptors come from an adult with an advanced solid tumor such as melanoma, head and neck, liver or kidney cancer.

In nucleotides, the CDR3 is TGTGCCAGCAGTCAGGACAGAACCTACAATGAGCAGTTCTTC. Its protein product is CASSQDRTYNEQFF. The rearrangement uses TRBV5-4 and TRBJ2-1, with D possibly TRBD1 on 6 matching bases. This CDR3 is 14 amino acids long. Germline V gives CDR1 SGHNT, CDR2 YYREEE (reference sequence). V lost 5 bases and J lost 2, with 11 bases in between.

The V call is TRBV27, the J call TRBJ2-5; 7 bases line up with TRBD1. The CDR3 extends over 17 amino acids. J was trimmed by 3 bases and V by 3 bases; bases with no gene match: 13. Germline loops: CDR1 MNHEY, CDR2 SMNVEV (reference sequence). The CDR3 nucleotides read TGTGCCAGCAGTTTTTCCCCCCCGACAGGGATGGAAGAGACCCAGTACTTC. It is translated as CASSFSPPTGMEETQYF.

The chain couples TRBV27 to TRBJ1-6; no clear D. V was cut by 1 base and J by 9 bases, with 4 bases left in between. Germline-derived CDR1 and CDR2 are MNHEY and SMNVEV (reference sequence). The length of the CDR3 is 12 residues. As DNA, the CDR3 is TGTGCCAGCAGTTTATACGGTTCACCCCTCCACTTT. Its translation: CASSLYGSPLHF.

This chain links TRBV14 with TRBJ2-1; TRBD2 is a possible D gene (6 bases). V dropped 4 bases and J dropped 0 bases, with 16 bases sitting between them. The length of the CDR3 is 17 residues. Germline V gene data show CDR1 as SGHDN and CDR2 as FVKESK. The CDR3 region is CASSLRTGAISYNEQFF. The CDR3 DNA reads TGTGCCAGCAGCCTACGGACGGGAGCAATCTCCTACAATGAGCAGTTCTTC.

This sequence joins TRBV9 and TRBJ2-3, with TRBD2 matching over 8 bases. This CDR3 has 14 amino acids. J gave up 6 bases and V 6 bases, and 9 bases lay outside the gene matches. Germline V gives CDR1 SGDLS, CDR2 YYNGEE. CDR3: CASTTSGGGDTQYF. CDR3 DNA: TGTGCCAGCACAACTAGCGGAGGGGGGGATACGCAGTATTTT.

The chain couples TRBV5-6 to TRBJ2-7; D is unresolved. The germline gives CDR1 SGHDT, CDR2 YYEEEE. The V end was cut by 0 bases, the J end by 5 bases, with 15 bases between. The CDR3 sequence is 15 residues long. CDR3 residues: CASSLGPGSLDEQYV. In nucleotides, the CDR3 is TGTGCCAGCAGCTTGGGTCCTGGTTCCCTCGACGAGCAGTACGTC.

This rearrangement joins TRBV19 to TRBJ2-5; D unclear. Per the germline V gene, CDR1 is LNHDA and CDR2 is SQIVND (reference sequence). There are 14 residues in the CDR3. V gave up 3 bases and J gave up 3 bases, with 11 bases separating them. Here the CDR3 DNA reads TGTGCCAGTAGTATGGATCCCCGAAAAGAGACCCAGTACTTC. As protein: CASSMDPRKETQYF.

The V call is TRBV4-3, the J call TRBJ1-1, with D unresolved. The CDR3 runs to 15 residues. Germline V CDR1 and CDR2: LGHNA, YSLEER. Trimming took 0 bases from V and 0 from J, leaving 8 bases between them. The CDR3 loop reads CASSQDPTVNTEAFF. CDR3 in DNA: TGCGCCAGCAGCCAAGATCCCACAGTGAACACTGAAGCTTTCTTT.

The chain links TRBV19 to TRBJ1-2; 12 nucleotides align to TRBD1. This CDR3 region has 15 residues. From germline, CDR1 is LNHDA and CDR2 SQIVND (reference sequence). With V trimmed by 5 bases and J by 4 bases, 5 bases remained unmatched. This CDR3 is CASSPGQGAVYGYTF. CDR3 DNA: TGTGCCAGTAGTCCGGGACAGGGGGCCGTCTATGGCTACACCTTC.

V usage is TRBV11-1 and J usage is TRBJ2-7; D gene uncertain. In germline, CDR1 is SGHAT, CDR2 FQDESV (reference sequence). Trimming removed 5 bases from V and 1 base from J, with 12 bases in between. This CDR3 spans 14 amino acids. In DNA form, the CDR3 reads TGTGCCAGCAGCCGAATAGGCCCTTCCTACGAGCAGTACTTC. Protein: CASSRIGPSYEQYF.

The chain employs TRBV27 and TRBJ2-3, with D uncertain. Germline lookup yields CDR1 MNHEY and CDR2 SMNVEV (reference sequence). V dropped 5 bases and J dropped 6 bases, with 9 bases sitting between them. The CDR3 is 12 residues long. This CDR3 reads CASSPLGDTQYF. For the CDR3, the DNA is TGTGCCAGCAGTCCTTTGGGGGATACGCAGTATTTT.

The genes are TRBV4-1 and TRBJ2-3; 8 nucleotides match TRBD1. The CDR3 loop spans 16 amino acids. Trimming cost V 3 bases and J 0 bases; bases outside gene matches: 5. CDR1 and CDR2 from the germline V gene are MGHRA and YSYEKL. CDR3 sequence reads: CASSHDRGYSTDTQYF. The CDR3 region has the DNA TGCGCCAGCAGCCATGACAGGGGATACAGCACAGATACGCAGTATTTT.

The chain carries TRBV27 and TRBJ1-2, with unresolved D. The CDR3 extends over 13 amino acids. Germline V lookup: CDR1 MNHEY, CDR2 SMNVEV (reference sequence). The ends were cut back, 5 bases at V and 6 bases at J, with 13 bases in the middle. The CDR3 coding sequence is TGTGCCAGCAGTCCACAAGGGCCTAATGGCTACACCTTC. Its protein is CASSPQGPNGYTF.

The genes are TRBV18 and TRBJ1-5, with 8 positions matching TRBD1. This CDR3 comprises 15 residues. CDR1 KGHSH and CDR2 LQKENI come from the germline V gene. V dropped 6 bases and J dropped 6; count of bases not matched to a gene: 10. For the CDR3, the DNA is TGTGCCAGCTCGCCGGACAGGGTAATTGGTCAGCCCCAGCATTTT. Its protein product is CASSPDRVIGQPQHF.

The genes are TRBV2 and TRBJ2-7; D is unclear. This CDR3 region has 11 residues. The V end lost 6 bases, the J end lost 4 bases, and 7 bases lay between the germline ends. Germline CDR1 SNHLY, CDR2 FYNNEI. CDR3 loop: CASSSLYEQYF. The DNA for the CDR3 is TGTGCCAGCAGCTCGTTATACGAGCAGTACTTC.

This chain joins TRBV7-9 and TRBJ1-1; tentatively, D is TRBD1 (5 bases). Trimming took 5 bases from V and 8 from J, leaving 15 bases between them. Germline CDR1 and CDR2: SEHNR and FQNEAQ (reference sequence). This CDR3 has 13 residues. This CDR3 is CASSRGPSGEAFF. CDR3 nucleotides: TGTGCCAGCAGCCGGGGCCCCTCTGGGGAAGCTTTCTTT.

The chain recombines TRBV7-9 with TRBJ2-1; TRBD2 aligns across 9 bases. Germline V gives CDR1 SEHNR, CDR2 FQNEAQ (reference sequence). The CDR3 has 16 amino acids. J was trimmed by 4 bases and V by 5 bases; bases with no gene match: 9. CDR3 nucleotide sequence: TGTGCCAGCAGCGATAGCGGGAGTGCGCGATACAATGAGCAGTTCTTC. This codes for CASSDSGSARYNEQFF.

The chain couples TRBV7-9 to TRBJ1-2; 9 bases align to TRBD1. V lost 5 bases and J lost 8; bases outside the gene matches: 3. The CDR3 has 12 amino acids. Germline-derived CDR1 and CDR2 are SEHNR and FQNEAQ (reference sequence). In nucleotides, the CDR3 is TGTGCCAGCAGCCCTGGGACAGGGGGCTACACCTTC. Translation gives CASSPGTGGYTF.

This chain connects TRBV4-1 to TRBJ2-7; TRBD2 aligns across 14 bases. The germline V gene encodes CDR1 MGHRA and CDR2 YSYEKL. The CDR3 has 21 residues. The junction had 22 bases not matched to a gene; V was cut back by 7 bases and J by 2 bases. In DNA form, the CDR3 reads TGCGCCAGCACACCCACCCCTGCCGGGACTAGCGGGAGATCGCCCCCCTACGAGCAGTACTTC. Amino acids: CASTPTPAGTSGRSPPYEQYF.

The chain couples TRBV6-4 to TRBJ2-1, with D maybe TRBD2 (6 bases). The V end lost 0 bases, the J end lost 4 bases, and 10 bases lay between the germline ends. The CDR3 sequence is 15 residues long. Per the germline V gene, CDR1 is MRHNA and CDR2 is SNTAGT. The CDR3 reads CASSDSGTEYNEQFF. CDR3 nucleotides: TGTGCCAGCAGTGACTCGGGGACTGAGTACAATGAGCAGTTCTTC.

This clone was observed a handful of times. The chain carries TRBV4-2 and TRBJ1-1, with D perhaps TRBD1 (5 bases). CDR3 length equals 12 residues. V dropped 3 bases and J dropped 6 bases, with 8 bases sitting between them. Germline loops: CDR1 LGHNA, CDR2 YNFKEQ. CDR3 sequence (DNA): TGTGCCAGCAGCCAGACGGGGCCTGAAGCTTTCTTT. Translating it yields CASSQTGPEAFF.

The chain combines TRBV27 with TRBJ2-3; D is possibly TRBD1 (6 bases). Germline V CDR1 and CDR2: MNHEY, SMNVEV (reference sequence). The germline V and J ends were trimmed by 2 bases and 2 bases, with 8 bases remaining between them. CDR3 length: 14 residues. The CDR3 sequence: CASSLGQTTDTQYF. The CDR3 nucleotides read TGTGCCAGCAGTTTAGGACAGACCACAGATACGCAGTATTTT.

The chain has TRBV27 and TRBJ2-2, with 9 bases fitting TRBD2. This CDR3 comprises 16 residues. Per the germline V gene, CDR1 is MNHEY and CDR2 is SMNVEV (reference sequence). V trimming: 5 bases; J trimming: 0 bases; junction bases outside the gene matches: 4. The CDR3 protein is CASSQIAGANTGELFF. The CDR3 DNA follows: TGTGCCAGCAGTCAAATAGCGGGAGCGAACACCGGGGAGCTGTTTTTT.

The chain has TRBV5-6 and TRBJ2-1, with D possibly matching TRBD2 (5 bases). From germline, CDR1 is SGHDT and CDR2 YYEEEE. CDR3 length: 12 residues. Between the trimmed V and J ends, which lost 4 bases and 7 bases, there was a span of 9 bases. The CDR3 loop reads CASSRLLNEQFF. The CDR3, as DNA: TGTGCCAGCAGCCGACTACTGAATGAGCAGTTCTTC.

The chain uses TRBV2 and TRBJ2-2; either TRBD1 or TRBD2 may fit D (5 bases each). There are 17 residues in the CDR3. The germline gives CDR1 SNHLY, CDR2 FYNNEI. The V gene lost 3 bases and the J gene lost 0 bases, with 14 bases spanning the gap. The CDR3 sequence is CASSDEGPPSNTGELFF. The CDR3 DNA reads TGTGCCAGCAGTGATGAGGGGCCCCCCTCGAACACCGGGGAGCTGTTTTTT.

The chain combines TRBV4-2 with TRBJ2-1, with D possibly TRBD1 on 7 matching bases. V was trimmed by 4 bases and J by 2 bases, leaving 15 bases between them. In germline, CDR1 is LGHNA, CDR2 YNFKEQ. The CDR3 is 16 amino acids. The CDR3 DNA is TGTGCCAGCAGCCTTTCAGGGGGGCTTACCTACAATGAGCAGTTCTTC. It specifies CASSLSGGLTYNEQFF.